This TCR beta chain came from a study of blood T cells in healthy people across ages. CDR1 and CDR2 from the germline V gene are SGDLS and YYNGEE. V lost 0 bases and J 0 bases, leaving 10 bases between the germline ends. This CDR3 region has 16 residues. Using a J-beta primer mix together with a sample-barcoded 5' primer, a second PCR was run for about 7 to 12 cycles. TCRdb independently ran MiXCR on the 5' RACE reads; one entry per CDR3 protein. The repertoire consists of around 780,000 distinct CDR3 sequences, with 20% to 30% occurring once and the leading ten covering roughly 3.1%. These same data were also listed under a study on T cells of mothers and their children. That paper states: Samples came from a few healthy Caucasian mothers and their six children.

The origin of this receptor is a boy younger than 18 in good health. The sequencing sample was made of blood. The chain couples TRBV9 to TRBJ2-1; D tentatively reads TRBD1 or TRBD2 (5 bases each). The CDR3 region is CASSVVGGPSYNEQFF. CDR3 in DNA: TGTGCCAGCAGCGTAGTTGGGGGTCCCTCCTACAATGAGCAGTTCTTC. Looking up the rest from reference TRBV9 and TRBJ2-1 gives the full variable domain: DSGVTQTPKHLITATGQRVTLRCSPRSGDLSVYWYQQSLDQGLQFLIQYYNGEERAKGNILERFSAQQFPDLHSELNLSSLELGDSALYFCASSVVGGPSYNEQFFGPGTRLTVL.